Sequencing of this T cell receptor beta chain was carried out in a study of tumor and adjacent non-tumor tissue in lung cancer. Looking at the study overall: Each sample yielded around 4.2 million productive TCRbeta reads on average. Findings and limits, study-wide: TCR diversity was significantly greater in tumor than normal lung tissue.

No cell sorting was done before RNA was extracted from the tissue. Donors were chemotherapy-naive, newly diagnosed lung cancer surgical patients in China, August–November 2014. The library came from three nested PCR rounds adapted from ARM-PCR protocols. TCRdb recomputed calls from the multiplex PCR reads with MiXCR, one row per CDR3 protein. The sample records 90,000 to 110,000 distinct CDR3 sequences, about 75% being singletons. Comment on this clonotype: The antigen remains unidentified.

This CDR3 has 11 residues. Germline V gene data show CDR1 as DFQATT and CDR2 as SNEGSKA (reference sequence). The TCR comes from a woman aged 60-70 years with non-small cell lung cancer. V is TRBV20-1 and J is TRBJ2-7; the D is unclear. The sequencing sample was made of lung tumor tissue. CDR3: CNASGAYEQYF. The CDR3 nucleotides are TGCAATGCGAGTGGCGCCTACGAGCAGTACTTC.